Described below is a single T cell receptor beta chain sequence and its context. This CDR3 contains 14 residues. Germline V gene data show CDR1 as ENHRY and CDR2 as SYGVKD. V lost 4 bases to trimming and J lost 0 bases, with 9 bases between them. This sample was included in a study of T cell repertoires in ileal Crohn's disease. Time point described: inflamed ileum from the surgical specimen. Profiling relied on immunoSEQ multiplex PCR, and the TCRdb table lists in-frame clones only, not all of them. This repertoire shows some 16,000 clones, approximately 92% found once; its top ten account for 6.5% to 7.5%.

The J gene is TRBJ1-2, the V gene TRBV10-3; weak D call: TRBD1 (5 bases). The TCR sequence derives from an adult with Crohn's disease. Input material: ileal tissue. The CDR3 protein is CAISGTGTNYGYTF. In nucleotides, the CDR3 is TGTGCCATCAGTGGAACAGGAACTAACTATGGCTACACCTTC.